This entry describes one TCR beta chain. Its antigen is not identified. These data are taken from a study of shared clonotypes between healthy human individuals. Overall study context: Each donor contributed plates that comprised three CD4 naive, three CD4 memory, two CD8 naive and one CD8 memory.

Naive CD8 cells, CD45RO-negative and positively selected for CCR7, excluded terminally differentiated effector memory CD45RA+ cells. Study results and caveats: In contrast to clonotypes shared by all four donors, non-shared clonotypes had lower generation probabilities.

After removal of 5 bases from V and 3 bases from J, the junction contained 5 bases not matched to a gene. Germline CDR1 SGHAT, CDR2 FQNNGV. The CDR3 is 14 residues long. The table came from immunoSEQ multiplex PCR; TCRdb's copy has only in-frame clones and leaves some out. The sample includes 1.5 million to 2.5 million clones, over 85% of them seen just once. Sequencing used naive CD8+ T cells sorted from blood. This sequence joins TRBV11-2 and TRBJ2-7; 9 bases are a match to TRBD1. This clonotype was obtained from a man between 18 and 35 years old in good health. The CDR3 bases are TGTGCCAGCAGCGTCGGGACAGGGAACTACGAGCAGTACTTC. Translating it yields CASSVGTGNYEQYF.